These T cell receptor beta chains were read from a single sample in a study of CD8+CD57+ T cells in acquired aplastic anemia. TCRdb ran MiXCR on the reads and lists one entry per CDR3 protein. The sample has 160,000 or so distinct CDR3 sequences; around 48% are singletons. The specimen was sorted CD4+, CD8+, or CD8+CD57+ T cells (not recorded which) from PBMCs. Every receptor here comes from a human donor with aplastic anemia. Both conserved end residues are part of each CDR3. Fields, in order: V gene, J gene, D gene, clone size, CDR3 protein, CDR3 DNA. D genes are given only for firm matches. A clone size is listed for some rows: how often the clone was seen (once, few, many), or a class if it is expanded.

V: TRBV10-3
J: TRBJ2-3
D: NA
size: NA
CDR3: CAISGSTDTQYF
DNA: TGTGCCATCAGTGGGTCGACAGATACGCAGTATTTT

V: TRBV6-4
J: TRBJ2-3
D: TRBD2
size: many
CDR3: CASSLTSGMTDTQYF
DNA: TGTGCCAGCAGCCTAACTAGCGGGATGACAGATACGCAGTATTTT

V: TRBV6-1
J: TRBJ1-2
D: NA
size: many
CDR3: CASTLRWGSYGYTF
DNA: TGTGCCAGCACCTTACGCTGGGGCTCCTATGGCTACACCTTC

V: TRBV11-2
J: TRBJ2-3
D: TRBD2
size: many
CDR3: CASSVTSRDLDTQYF
DNA: TGTGCCAGCAGCGTGACTAGCCGGGATCTAGATACGCAGTATTTT

V: TRBV5-1
J: TRBJ1-1
D: NA
size: many
CDR3: CASSQDLAGRTEAFF
DNA: TGCGCCAGCAGCCAGGACCTCGCAGGGCGAACTGAAGCTTTCTTT

V: TRBV5-1
J: TRBJ2-2
D: NA
size: many
CDR3: CASSTVNTGELFF
DNA: TGCGCCAGCAGCACGGTGAACACCGGGGAGCTGTTTTTT

V: TRBV5-4
J: TRBJ2-2
D: NA
size: many
CDR3: CASTWIGNTGELFF
DNA: TGTGCCAGCACCTGGATCGGTAACACCGGGGAGCTGTTTTTT

V: TRBV10-1
J: TRBJ2-2
D: NA
size: NA
CDR3: CASSDVLGANTGELFF
DNA: TGCGCCAGCAGTGATGTGTTAGGGGCGAACACCGGGGAGCTGTTTTTT

V: TRBV7-9
J: TRBJ2-5
D: TRBD1
size: NA
CDR3: CASSGWDRKQETQYF
DNA: TGTGCCAGCAGCGGGTGGGACAGGAAACAAGAGACCCAGTACTTC

V: TRBV7-2
J: TRBJ1-1
D: TRBD1
size: many
CDR3: CASSFRDSEAFF
DNA: TGTGCCAGCAGCTTTAGGGACAGTGAAGCTTTCTTT

V: TRBV24-1
J: TRBJ2-1
D: NA
size: NA
CDR3: CATSDHGLDNEQFF
DNA: TGTGCCACCAGTGACCACGGACTTGATAATGAGCAGTTCTTC

V: TRBV9
J: TRBJ2-1
D: NA
size: many
CDR3: CASSVELQSSYNEQFF
DNA: TGTGCCAGCAGCGTCGAACTCCAAAGCTCCTACAATGAGCAGTTCTTC

V: TRBV4-1
J: TRBJ2-3
D: NA
size: NA
CDR3: CASSQAGFYTDTQYF
DNA: TGCGCCAGCAGCCAGGCAGGGTTTTACACAGATACGCAGTATTTT